This TCR beta chain is from a study of spatial heterogeneity in lung cancer. Time point meaning: sample taken at primary tumor resection. There were some 70 donors, all of them untreated patients with early-stage non-small cell lung cancer. Individual TCR cDNA molecules each bore their own unique molecular identifier. Each CDR3 protein gets one entry after TCRdb re-called the 5' RACE reads with MiXCR. The sample has some 15,000 distinct CDR3 sequences, around 5% seen once. CDR1 and CDR2 (germline): SGHRS, YFSETQ. The CDR3 extends over 14 amino acids. The V segment lost 8 bases and the J segment 0 bases; nucleotides outside the gene matches: 5. Many counts were recorded for this clonotype. Its target is not known. General observations from the study: Within tumors, counts of expanded alpha and beta TCRs tracked tumor mutation counts.

The chain combines TRBV5-1 with TRBJ1-1; 9 bases are a match to TRBD1. This TCR came from a female donor with early-stage non-small cell lung cancer. This specimen was lung tumor tissue, taken at surgery. CDR3: CARNRDRVNTEAFF. The CDR3 DNA reads as TGCGCCAGGAACCGGGACAGGGTGAACACTGAAGCTTTCTTT.